The 30 T cell receptor beta chains listed next were all sequenced from one sample in a study of CD8 T cells in Susac syndrome. Reverse transcription of roughly 0.5 to 1 ug RNA used random hexamers. MiXCR was run by TCRdb on the immunoSEQ multiplex PCR reads, yielding one entry per CDR3 protein. The table has some 99,000 distinct CDR3 sequences, roughly 95% seen once. The sequenced sample was CD4+ T cells from PBMCs. These receptors were collected from a human donor in good health.

The chain joins TRBV28 to TRBJ2-3, with D tentatively TRBD2 (5 bases). Germline lookup yields CDR1 MDHEN and CDR2 SYDVKM. This CDR3 is built from 14 residues. Deletions cut 5 bases from V and 6 bases from J, with 15 bases between. The CDR3 DNA follows: TGTGCCAGCAGTCTCCGGCCCCCGGGGGATACGCAGTATTTT. Translating it yields CASSLRPPGDTQYF.

The chain carries TRBV7-8 and TRBJ2-4, with 12 bases that match TRBD1. The CDR3 loop spans 16 amino acids. Per germline, CDR1 SGHVS and CDR2 FQNEAQ. Trimming at V came to 8 bases and at J to 5 bases, leaving 10 bases not matched to a gene. The CDR3 DNA sequence: TGTGCCAGCGGCAGCCGGGACAGGGGGCGCGAAAACATTCAGTACTTC. This gives the protein CASGSRDRGRENIQYF.

The chain uses TRBV7-8 and TRBJ2-7; the match to TRBD1 covers 11 bases. V dropped 3 bases and J dropped 0; count of bases not matched to a gene: 7. CDR1 and CDR2 from the germline V gene are SGHVS and FQNEAQ. The CDR3 contains 17 residues. CDR3 sequence reads: CASSFRDRGSTSYEQYF. The CDR3 bases are TGTGCCAGCAGCTTTAGGGACAGGGGGTCCACCTCCTACGAGCAGTACTTC.

This clonotype was detected once. The chain combines TRBV5-6 with TRBJ2-7, with a tentative D call TRBD1 (6 bases). V lost 0 bases and J lost 6, with 19 bases in between. This CDR3 is built from 16 residues. Germline V CDR1 and CDR2: SGHDT, YYEEEE. In DNA form, the CDR3 reads TGTGCCAGCAGCTTGGGGTACCGGGAAGGGGGTGGCGAGCAGTACTTC. It codes for CASSLGYREGGGEQYF.

This clonotype was recorded only once. The chain uses TRBV20-1 and TRBJ2-1; 11 nucleotides agree with TRBD2. Germline trimming cut 8 bases from V and 1 base from J; bases unmatched to any gene: 7. The CDR3 contains 15 residues. Germline V CDR1 and CDR2: DFQATT, SNEGSKA (reference sequence). The CDR3 DNA reads as TGCAGTACTCCTGCTAGCGGGAGGTCCTACAATGAGCAGTTCTTC. This sequence encodes CSTPASGRSYNEQFF.

This sequence joins TRBV18 and TRBJ2-5; TRBD2 agrees at 8 bases. The CDR3 length is 18 residues. CDR1 is KGHSH, CDR2 LQKENI, per germline. The J segment lost 2 bases and the V segment lost 1 base, leaving 12 bases of the junction unmatched. CDR3 sequence (DNA): TGTGCCAGCTCACCACTGGCCTTCGGCGGGAGGAATCAAGAGACCCAGTACTTC. Translated, it gives CASSPLAFGGRNQETQYF.

The V and J genes are TRBV3-1 and TRBJ2-2; 7 bases map to TRBD1. In germline, CDR1 is LGHDT, CDR2 YNNKEL (reference sequence). Losses at the gene ends were 5 bases for V and 6 bases for J; bases not matched to a gene: 6. This CDR3 is built from 14 residues. CDR3 DNA sequence: TGTGCCAGCAGCTCCACAGGGGCGGCCGGGGAGCTGTTTTTT. Translation gives CASSSTGAAGELFF.

The chain couples TRBV29-1 to TRBJ1-2; the match to TRBD1 covers 9 bases. Germline loops: CDR1 SQVTM, CDR2 ANQGSEA. The J segment lost 2 bases and the V segment lost 7 bases, leaving 8 bases of the junction unmatched. This CDR3 has 14 residues. The CDR3 DNA reads TGCAGCGCTGAGGGACAGGGCGGGAACTATGGCTACACCTTC. This codes for CSAEGQGGNYGYTF.

This clonotype was recorded only once. Written as DNA, the CDR3 is TGTGCCAGCAGCTTGGCCCTAGCGGGAGTAGAAGAGACCCAGTACTTC. Translating it yields CASSLALAGVEETQYF. The chain uses TRBV5-4 and TRBJ2-5, with 10 bases matching TRBD2. The CDR3 is 16 amino acids. Unmatched junction bases numbered 5, after V lost 0 bases and J lost 3 bases. Germline V gene data show CDR1 as SGHNT and CDR2 as YYREEE (reference sequence).

The rearrangement joins TRBV7-9 to TRBJ2-4; D is uncertain. The CDR3 spans 14 residues. CDR1 and CDR2 (germline): SEHNR, FQNEAQ (reference sequence). Trimming stripped 1 base from V and 2 bases from J, with 6 bases between. Here the CDR3 reads CASSLDTSKNIQYF. The CDR3 DNA follows: TGTGCCAGCAGCTTAGACACCTCCAAAAACATTCAGTACTTC.

The chain employs TRBV2 and TRBJ2-5, with 7 bases that match TRBD1. Germline CDR1 is SNHLY and CDR2 is FYNNEI. V lost 10 bases and J lost 5; bases outside the gene matches: 10. This CDR3 is built from 13 residues. The CDR3 protein is CATRKGAEETQYF. The CDR3 nucleotides read TGTGCCACTCGAAAGGGGGCTGAGGAGACCCAGTACTTC.

The V call is TRBV10-3, the J call TRBJ2-7; D ambiguous. Germline V CDR1 and CDR2: ENHRY, SYGVKD. V was cut by 0 bases and J by 5 bases, with 8 bases left in between. The CDR3 extends over 13 amino acids. The chain's CDR3 is CAISESRPNEQYF. DNA of the CDR3: TGTGCCATCAGTGAGTCGCGTCCCAACGAGCAGTACTTC.

Here the CDR3 reads CASSSTGGRDIQYF. DNA of the CDR3: TGTGCCAGCAGCTCCACAGGGGGTCGGGACATTCAGTACTTC. The rearrangement links TRBV7-3 to TRBJ2-4, with 8 bases that match TRBD1. V gave up 4 bases and J gave up 8 bases; unmatched junction bases: 7. Germline CDR1 reads SGHTA; CDR2 reads FQGTGA. This CDR3 has 14 residues.

V usage is TRBV10-3 and J usage is TRBJ2-1; 8 bases align to TRBD1. The CDR3 is made up of 18 amino acids. Germline V CDR1 and CDR2: ENHRY, SYGVKD. The V gene end was trimmed by 0 bases and the J gene end by 0 bases; junction bases not matched to a gene: 7. The CDR3 region is CAISESQAGGLSYNEQFF. The CDR3 nucleotides are TGTGCCATCAGTGAGTCTCAAGCAGGGGGCCTCTCCTACAATGAGCAGTTCTTC.

The rearrangement joins TRBV20-1 to TRBJ2-5; 14 bases line up with TRBD2. The CDR3 totals 18 residues. Germline lookup yields CDR1 DFQATT and CDR2 SNEGSKA (reference sequence). The V segment lost 3 bases and the J segment 2 bases; nucleotides outside the gene matches: 11. CDR3 amino acids: CSASPGLAGAGAQETQYF. The CDR3 DNA follows: TGCAGTGCTAGTCCGGGACTAGCGGGAGCTGGGGCACAAGAGACCCAGTACTTC.

The chain has TRBV7-2 and TRBJ2-3, with D perhaps matching TRBD2 (5 bases). Germline V gives CDR1 SGHTA, CDR2 FQGNSA. Trimming stripped 5 bases from V and 6 bases from J, with 12 bases between. The CDR3 has 13 amino acids. The DNA for the CDR3 is TGTGCCAGCAGCCCGCCCTGGGAGGATACGCAGTATTTT. Its protein product is CASSPPWEDTQYF.

The V and J genes are TRBV9 and TRBJ2-3; possibly TRBD2 for D (6 bases). The CDR3 covers 15 residues. The V end lost 0 bases, the J end lost 4 bases, and 12 bases lay between the germline ends. Germline CDR1 reads SGDLS; CDR2 reads YYNGEE. The CDR3 DNA follows: TGTGCCAGCAGCGTAGTTTCGCGGGGCGCAGATACGCAGTATTTT. It yields the protein CASSVVSRGADTQYF.

The chain combines TRBV5-4 with TRBJ2-5, with 12 bases aligning to TRBD2. V lost 7 bases to trimming and J lost 1 base; unmatched junction nucleotides: 2. Germline CDR1 reads SGHNT; CDR2 reads YYREEE (reference sequence). There are 14 residues in the CDR3. The CDR3 DNA follows: TGTGCCAGCTCTAGCGGGAGGGTCCAAGAGACCCAGTACTTC. Protein: CASSSGRVQETQYF.

The chain links TRBV15 to TRBJ2-3; D ambiguous. V lost 8 bases and J 0 bases, leaving 15 bases between the germline ends. Looked up from germline, CDR1 is LNHNV and CDR2 is YYDKDF (reference sequence). The CDR3 totals 15 residues. CDR3 amino acids: CATSTLVPSTDTQYF. In DNA form, the CDR3 reads TGTGCCACCTCAACCCTGGTACCTAGCACAGATACGCAGTATTTT.

The rearrangement links TRBV20-1 to TRBJ2-3, with D perhaps matching TRBD2 (5 bases). This CDR3 spans 15 amino acids. The V gene lost 0 bases and the J gene lost 6 bases, with 16 bases spanning the gap. The germline CDR1 and CDR2 sequences are DFQATT and SNEGSKA (reference sequence). The CDR3 DNA sequence: TGCAGTGCTAGAGACCGGACTCGCCCCCCGGATACGCAGTATTTT. Protein: CSARDRTRPPDTQYF.

The rearrangement uses TRBV28 and TRBJ2-5, with D possibly TRBD2 on 6 matching bases. Germline V CDR1 and CDR2: MDHEN, SYDVKM. CDR3 length: 16 amino acids. V shed 8 bases and J shed 5 bases, with 24 bases lying between them. CDR3 loop: CASGYHWRTGGETQYF. CDR3 nucleotide sequence: TGTGCCAGCGGCTACCATTGGAGGACCGGAGGGGAGACCCAGTACTTC.

This clonotype was seen more than once but under ten times. The genes are TRBV12-3 or TRBV12-4 and TRBJ1-2; D not resolved. The CDR3 runs 13 residues. The V end lost 1 base, the J end lost 4 bases, and 7 bases lay between the germline ends. The CDR3 DNA reads TGTGCCAGCAGTTTAGGAAGGATCTATGGCTACACCTTC. Its translation: CASSLGRIYGYTF.

The rearrangement links TRBV29-1 to TRBJ2-3, with TRBD1 matching 10 bases. CDR3 length: 13 amino acids. The germline CDR1 and CDR2 sequences are SQVTM and ANQGSEA. The CDR3 DNA reads TGCAGTGGCCGGGACAGGGGCCCCGATACGCAGTATTTT. It encodes CSGRDRGPDTQYF.

J is TRBJ1-3 and V is TRBV5-1; D unclear. The ends were cut back, 4 bases at V and 3 bases at J, with 14 bases in the middle. The length of the CDR3 is 15 residues. Germline values: CDR1 SGHRS, CDR2 YFSETQ. For the CDR3, the DNA is TGCGCCAGCAGCCTTGACGGTGCCAGTGGAAACACCATATATTTT. It is translated as CASSLDGASGNTIYF.

The rearrangement links TRBV7-2 to TRBJ2-2; D remains unclear. CDR1 and CDR2 (germline): SGHTA, FQGNSA. The CDR3 loop spans 13 amino acids. V was trimmed by 3 bases and J by 6 bases, leaving 8 bases between them. CDR3 coding DNA: TGTGCCAGCAGCTTCCGTTCAGCCGGGGAGCTGTTTTTT. This codes for CASSFRSAGELFF.

The gene calls are TRBV29-1 and TRBJ1-2; 8 nucleotides line up with TRBD1. Germline V gives CDR1 SQVTM, CDR2 ANQGSEA. With V trimmed by 3 bases and J by 5 bases, 5 bases remained unmatched. CDR3 size: 13 residues. Here the CDR3 reads CSVDRTGSYGYTF. For the CDR3, the DNA is TGCAGCGTTGATAGGACAGGGTCGTATGGCTACACCTTC. Full variable domain (missing parts from reference TRBV29-1 and TRBJ1-2): SAVISQKPSRDICQRGTSLTIQCQVDSQVTMMFWYRQQPGQSLTLIATANQGSEATYESGFVIDKFPISRPNLTFSTLTVSNMSPEDSSIYLCSVDRTGSYGYTFGSGTRLTVV.

The chain uses TRBV29-1 and TRBJ2-1, with a possible D match to TRBD1 (5 bases). Per germline, CDR1 SQVTM and CDR2 ANQGSEA. This CDR3 spans 13 amino acids. V was pared by 7 bases and J by 7 bases, with 17 bases between. The CDR3 loop is CSALGPGKNEQFF. CDR3 nucleotide sequence: TGCAGCGCCCTAGGACCAGGGAAAAATGAGCAGTTCTTC.

V usage is TRBV29-1 and J usage is TRBJ1-1, with 12 bases matching TRBD1. This CDR3 is 16 amino acids long. Germline CDR1 reads SQVTM; CDR2 reads ANQGSEA. V lost 3 bases and J lost 5; bases outside the gene matches: 10. CDR3 DNA sequence: TGCAGCGTTGACCGCCGGGACAGGGGGCGTAGGACTGAAGCTTTCTTT. This codes for CSVDRRDRGRRTEAFF.

The gene calls are TRBV15 and TRBJ2-3; D ambiguous. The CDR3 has 16 residues. Germline-derived CDR1 and CDR2 are LNHNV and YYDKDF (reference sequence). V was trimmed by 3 bases and J by 3 bases, leaving 16 bases between them. CDR3: CATSSETGYSTDTQYF. The CDR3 DNA reads TGTGCCACCAGCAGCGAAACCGGTTACAGTACAGATACGCAGTATTTT.

V gene TRBV29-1 combines with J gene TRBJ2-7; possibly TRBD1 or TRBD2 for D (6 bases each). V was cut by 3 bases and J by 3 bases, with 24 bases left in between. The CDR3 totals 17 residues. CDR1 SQVTM and CDR2 ANQGSEA come from the germline V gene. The CDR3 region has the DNA TGCAGCGTTGAGTCGAAAACCGGGGGCGCGGAGCGCTACGAGCAGTACTTC. Protein sequence: CSVESKTGGAERYEQYF.